The clone carrying this T cell receptor (beta chain) has more than one count but fewer than ten. What it binds is not known. Germline trimming cut 3 bases from V and 3 bases from J; bases unmatched to any gene: 4. This CDR3 has 14 amino acids. From germline, CDR1 is SGHRS and CDR2 YFSETQ. These data are taken from a study of T-cell memory formation after mild COVID-19. Findings of the study overall: Shrinking CD4+ clones were chiefly CM and EM; CD8+ ones were chiefly EMRA. Whether second-wave clones peaking at day 37 were SARS-CoV-2 specific went unconfirmed.

Constant-segment-primed 5'RACE gave TCR alpha and TCR beta cDNA libraries with sample barcodes and UMIs. TCRdb redid the calling of the 5' RACE reads with MiXCR, one entry per CDR3 protein. The sample lists 140,000 to 150,000 distinct CDR3 sequences, 20% to 25% occurring once. The specimen sequenced was PBMCs or a T cell subset sorted from them (not recorded which). The chain is built from TRBV5-1 and TRBJ2-7; 9 nucleotides match TRBD1. The clonotype originates from an adult woman who had mild COVID-19 (a few samples of this study predate the infection). Cell type and time point are not known. CDR3: CASSSGTGFYEQYF. In DNA, the CDR3 is TGCGCCAGCAGCTCCGGGACAGGGTTCTACGAGCAGTACTTC.